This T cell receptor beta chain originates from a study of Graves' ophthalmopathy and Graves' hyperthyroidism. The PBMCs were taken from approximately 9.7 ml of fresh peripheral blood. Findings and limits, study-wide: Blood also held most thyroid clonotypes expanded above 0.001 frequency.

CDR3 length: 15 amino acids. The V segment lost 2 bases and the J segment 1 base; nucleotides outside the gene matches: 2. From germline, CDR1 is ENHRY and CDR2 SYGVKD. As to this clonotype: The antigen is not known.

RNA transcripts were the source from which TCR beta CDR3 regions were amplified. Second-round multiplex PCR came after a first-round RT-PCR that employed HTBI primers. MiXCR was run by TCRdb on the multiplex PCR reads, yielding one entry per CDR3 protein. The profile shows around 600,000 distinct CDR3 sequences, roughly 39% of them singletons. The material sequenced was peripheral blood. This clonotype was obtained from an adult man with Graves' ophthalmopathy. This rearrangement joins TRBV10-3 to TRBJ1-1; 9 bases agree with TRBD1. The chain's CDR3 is CAISERGQGNTEAFF. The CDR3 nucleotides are TGTGCCATCAGTGAGCGGGGACAGGGGAACACTGAAGCTTTCTTT.